This T cell receptor beta chain was recorded in a study of T cells in Graves' hyperthyroidism and ophthalmopathy. Overall study results and limits: Prediction of ophthalmopathy progression came a median around 6.5 months pre-onset.

Concerning this clonotype itself: As yet, its antigen is unknown.

Looked up from germline, CDR1 is SGDLS and CDR2 is YYNGEE. This CDR3 is built from 16 residues. Trimming at V came to 6 bases and at J to 6 bases, leaving 8 bases not matched to a gene. Amplified TCR beta CDR3 regions derived from RNA transcripts. A first-round RT-PCR of the TCR CDR3 used the HTBI primer set. TCRdb re-called the multiplex PCR reads through MiXCR, storing one row per CDR3 protein. Among approximately 600,000 distinct CDR3 sequences listed, 20% to 25% were seen once. The genes are TRBV9 and TRBJ2-1; TRBD2 agrees at 14 bases. Sequenced sample: blood. The receptor comes from a young man with Graves' ophthalmopathy. Here the CDR3 reads CASTLSGTSGSNEQFF. The CDR3 bases are TGTGCCAGCACGTTATCCGGGACTAGCGGGAGCAATGAGCAGTTCTTC.